The 25 T cell receptor beta chains presented below share a single source sample, sequenced in a study of cytomegalovirus exposure and HLA in healthy donors listed by TCRdb under 2017. Library method: the immunoSEQ multiplex PCR assay. For the multiplex PCR, a mixture combining 60 forward primers for TCR Vbeta segments and 13 reverse primers for TCR Jbeta segments was used. TCRdb re-hosts the immuneACCESS table, in-frame sequences only. Its copies lack some clones; in the studies checked, an unresolved V gene accounts for under half of them, and the cause for the rest is not known. The sample table holds around 91,000 clones, of which approximately 78% were seen once. The top ten constitute 2.5% of the sample. The material sequenced was PBMCs. The receptors here all came from a male donor in good health and CMV-seropositive.

This clone is a singleton in its sample. The CDR3 loop is CAIRLPGQGASEQYF. The CDR3 nucleotides are TGTGCCATCAGGCTCCCGGGACAGGGGGCGAGCGAGCAGTACTTC. The rearrangement uses TRBV10-3 and TRBJ2-7; 12 bases agree with TRBD1. Losses at the gene ends were 6 bases for V and 6 bases for J; bases not matched to a gene: 9. Germline CDR1 ENHRY, CDR2 SYGVKD. The CDR3 runs 15 residues.

This clone was observed a few times. J is TRBJ1-4 and V is TRBV28; TRBD1 matches 7 bases. This CDR3 is built from 15 residues. Germline V gene lookup returns CDR1 MDHEN and CDR2 SYDVKM. V lost 6 bases, J lost 4 bases, and 8 bases stayed unmatched. The CDR3 region is CASRRQGTGNEKLFF. For the CDR3, the DNA is TGTGCCAGCAGGCGACAGGGTACAGGTAATGAAAAACTGTTTTTT.

The chain has TRBV15 and TRBJ2-2, with D possibly being TRBD1 (5 bases). The CDR3 is 16 residues long. Trimming took off 0 bases at V and 2 bases at J, with 10 bases between the two ends. The V gene's germline CDR1 is LNHNV and CDR2 YYDKDF (reference sequence). In nucleotides, the CDR3 is TGTGCCACCAGCAGAGATCTACAGGAAAACACCGGGGAGCTGTTTTTT. The encoded protein is CATSRDLQENTGELFF.

The V call is TRBV27, the J call TRBJ2-3, with D hard to call. Trimming cost V 6 bases and J 4 bases, with 11 bases left between them. The CDR3 contains 13 residues. CDR1 is MNHEY and CDR2 is SMNVEV in the germline V gene (reference sequence). CDR3: CASRLGVSDTQYF. As DNA, the CDR3 is TGTGCCAGCAGACTCGGTGTGTCAGATACGCAGTATTTT.

V and J are TRBV7-9 and TRBJ2-5; tentative D call: TRBD2 (6 bases). There are 14 residues in the CDR3. V was cut by 0 bases and J by 5 bases, with 10 bases left in between. Germline CDR1 and CDR2: SEHNR and FQNEAQ (reference sequence). CDR3 residues: CASSLARETETQYF. In DNA, the CDR3 is TGTGCCAGCAGCTTAGCCCGGGAGACCGAGACCCAGTACTTC.

This chain links TRBV25-1 with TRBJ2-7; TRBD1 agrees at 9 bases. The germline V gene has CDR1 MGHDK and CDR2 SYGVNS. With V trimmed by 7 bases and J by 6 bases, 13 bases remained unmatched. The CDR3 has 15 amino acids. The CDR3 loop reads CASIGTGQGNGEQYF. The CDR3 nucleotides read TGTGCCAGCATTGGAACGGGACAGGGCAATGGCGAGCAGTACTTC.

J is TRBJ2-7 and V is TRBV7-9, with TRBD1 matching over 11 bases. Trimming at V came to 5 bases and at J to 3 bases, leaving 3 bases not matched to a gene. CDR1 is SEHNR and CDR2 is FQNEAQ in the germline V gene (reference sequence). The CDR3 runs 14 residues. Here the CDR3 DNA reads TGTGCCAGCAGCCGGACAGGGGGCAGCTACGAGCAGTACTTC. It translates to CASSRTGGSYEQYF.

The chain couples TRBV19 to TRBJ1-1, with unresolved D. Trimming cost V 7 bases and J 5 bases, with 17 bases left between them. Germline V CDR1 and CDR2: LNHDA, SQIVND (reference sequence). The CDR3 extends over 14 amino acids. CDR3 residues: CASTPDGLGTEAFF. As DNA, the CDR3 is TGTGCCAGTACCCCGGACGGACTAGGGACTGAAGCTTTCTTT.

The rearrangement joins TRBV7-9 to TRBJ2-7; D may be TRBD1 (6 bases). The length of the CDR3 is 14 residues. CDR1 and CDR2 (germline): SEHNR, FQNEAQ (reference sequence). V was clipped by 1 base and J by 4 bases, with 11 bases between them. For the CDR3, the DNA is TGTGCCAGCAGCTTAGTCAGGGGAGCGTACGAGCAGTACTTC. As protein: CASSLVRGAYEQYF. The complete variable domain, with remaining parts taken from reference TRBV7-9 and TRBJ2-7, reads DTGVSQNPRHKITKRGQNVTFRCDPISEHNRLYWYRQTLGQGPEFLTYFQNEAQLEKSRLLSDRFSAERPKGSFSTLEIQRTEQGDSAMYLCASSLVRGAYEQYFGPGTRLTVT.

This chain links TRBV7-2 with TRBJ2-6; possibly TRBD2 for D (5 bases). V lost 0 bases, J lost 3 bases, and 12 bases lay in between. Germline CDR1 reads SGHTA; CDR2 reads FQGNSA. This CDR3 comprises 17 residues. The CDR3 protein is CASSLAGRVVGANVLTF. The CDR3 nucleotides are TGTGCCAGCAGCTTAGCGGGGAGAGTGGTTGGGGCCAACGTCCTGACTTTC.

The chain links TRBV5-1 to TRBJ2-2; 10 nucleotides line up with TRBD2. Germline lookup yields CDR1 SGHRS and CDR2 YFSETQ. V shed 6 bases and J 6 bases; nucleotides not matched to a gene: 14. CDR3 length: 17 amino acids. This CDR3 is CASNPYPELAGPGELFF. CDR3 in DNA: TGCGCCAGCAACCCTTACCCGGAACTAGCGGGACCCGGGGAGCTGTTTTTT.

On this clone: Other DNA sequences from this sample encode an identical CDR3 as well. This chain links TRBV27 with TRBJ1-2; TRBD1 matches at 8 bases. V trimming: 5 bases; J trimming: 4 bases; junction bases outside the gene matches: 3. Germline V gene data show CDR1 as MNHEY and CDR2 as SMNVEV (reference sequence). This CDR3 has 13 amino acids. In nucleotides, the CDR3 is TGTGCCAGCAGTCCCGACAGGGGCTATGGCTACACCTTC. Its translation: CASSPDRGYGYTF.

The chain couples TRBV5-4 to TRBJ2-6; no firm D call. V lost 0 bases and J lost 0, with 7 bases in between. The CDR3 extends over 16 amino acids. In germline, CDR1 is SGHNT, CDR2 YYREEE (reference sequence). CDR3 sequence (DNA): TGTGCCAGCAGCTTGGCACCAGTCTCTGGGGCCAACGTCCTGACTTTC. As protein: CASSLAPVSGANVLTF.

This clone was recorded once. This chain connects TRBV5-1 to TRBJ2-7; 7 nucleotides align to TRBD1. The germline CDR1 and CDR2 sequences are SGHRS and YFSETQ. CDR3 length equals 15 residues. The V segment lost 6 bases and the J segment 6 bases; nucleotides outside the gene matches: 15. In DNA, the CDR3 is TGCGCCAGCACCCTCGATCCGGGACAGAGAGGCGAGCAGTACTTC. This sequence encodes CASTLDPGQRGEQYF. Using reference TRBV5-1 and TRBJ2-7 for the parts outside the CDR3, the full variable domain is KAGVTQTPRYLIKTRGQQVTLSCSPISGHRSVSWYQQTPGQGLQFLFEYFSETQRNKGNFPGRFSGRQFSNSRSEMNVSTLELGDSALYLCASTLDPGQRGEQYFGPGTRLTVT.

This chain uses TRBV10-2 with TRBJ2-7; 10 bases map to TRBD1. Germline loops: CDR1 WSHSY, CDR2 SAAADI. CDR3 size: 15 residues. Trimming cost V 5 bases and J 2 bases; bases outside gene matches: 6. CDR3 sequence reads: CASSQDRGEPYEQYF. In DNA, the CDR3 is TGCGCCAGCAGTCAGGACAGGGGGGAGCCCTACGAGCAGTACTTC.

The genes are TRBV10-3 and TRBJ2-1, with 9 positions matching TRBD2. The ends lost 6 bases at V and 6 bases at J; junction bases unmatched: 6. CDR1 is ENHRY and CDR2 is SYGVKD in the germline V gene. The CDR3 has 14 amino acids. This chain's CDR3 is CAIRGTSWANEQFF. CDR3 bases: TGTGCCATCAGGGGGACTAGCTGGGCCAATGAGCAGTTCTTC.

This clone was counted only a few times. The rearrangement links TRBV13 to TRBJ2-1; the match to TRBD2 covers 9 bases. Germline V gives CDR1 PRHDT, CDR2 FYEKMQ (reference sequence). J gave up 5 bases and V 0 bases, and 5 bases lay outside the gene matches. This CDR3 is built from 16 residues. This CDR3 is CASSLGTSGIHNEQFF. CDR3 bases: TGTGCCAGCAGCTTAGGGACTAGCGGTATCCACAATGAGCAGTTCTTC. The full variable domain, with the rest looked up from reference TRBV13 and TRBJ2-1, is AAGVIQSPRHLIKEKRETATLKCYPIPRHDTVYWYQQGPGQDPQFLISFYEKMQSDKGSIPDRFSAQQFSDYHSELNMSSLELGDSALYFCASSLGTSGIHNEQFFGPGTRLTVL.

The CDR3 loop reads CASSVDPGGRGNTGELFF. CDR3 nucleotides: TGTGCCAGCAGCGTAGATCCAGGGGGCCGGGGTAACACCGGGGAGCTGTTTTTT. The chain has TRBV9 and TRBJ2-2; 8 bases are a match to TRBD1. The ends lost 0 bases at V and 2 bases at J; junction bases unmatched: 9. The CDR3 runs 18 residues. Germline loops: CDR1 SGDLS, CDR2 YYNGEE.

This chain connects TRBV5-1 to TRBJ1-4; TRBD1 might be the D (5 bases). This CDR3 region has 15 residues. In germline, CDR1 is SGHRS, CDR2 YFSETQ. Trimming took off 7 bases at V and 8 bases at J, with 21 bases between the two ends. CDR3 DNA sequence: TGCGCCAGCTGCCTCGGGGGGGGTGGTGGAGAAAAACTGTTTTTT. Translation: CASCLGGGGGEKLFF.

This clone has just one count. The genes are TRBV5-6 and TRBJ1-4, with 7 bases matching TRBD1. CDR3 length: 15 amino acids. CDR1 is SGHDT, CDR2 YYEEEE, per germline. Trimming took 1 base from V and 3 from J; bases not matched to a gene: 3. CDR3 loop: CASSLTGTANEKLFF. For the CDR3, the DNA is TGTGCCAGCAGCTTGACAGGGACAGCTAATGAAAAACTGTTTTTT.

This chain joins TRBV5-4 and TRBJ2-1; D may be TRBD1 (6 bases). The CDR3 contains 15 residues. Germline CDR1 and CDR2: SGHNT and YYREEE (reference sequence). V shed 4 bases and J shed 8 bases, with 19 bases lying between them. CDR3 protein: CASSLEGAGAHEQFF. DNA of the CDR3: TGTGCCAGCAGCCTGGAAGGGGCAGGGGCTCATGAGCAGTTCTTC.

The CDR3 DNA is TGTGCCAGCAGCGCAGCCGGGACTTATAACACTGAAGCTTTCTTT. Its protein is CASSAAGTYNTEAFF. This rearrangement joins TRBV9 to TRBJ1-1, with D perhaps TRBD1 (5 bases). CDR3 length: 15 amino acids. V was shortened by 3 bases and J by 2 bases, with 14 bases between the two germline ends. CDR1 is SGDLS and CDR2 is YYNGEE in the germline V gene.

The CDR3 loop reads CASRPDGQAPNTEAFF. The CDR3 nucleotides read TGTGCCAGCAGACCCGACGGACAGGCCCCGAACACTGAAGCTTTCTTT. This chain uses TRBV6-6 with TRBJ1-1; 7 bases align to TRBD1. Germline assignment: CDR1 MNHNY and CDR2 SVGAGI (reference sequence). The length of the CDR3 is 16 residues. With V trimmed by 6 bases and J by 1 base, 11 bases remained unmatched.

V gene TRBV5-4 combines with J gene TRBJ2-2; 7 bases line up with TRBD1. The CDR3 covers 16 residues. The trim removed 4 bases at V and 2 bases at J, leaving 8 bases unmatched. Germline V lookup: CDR1 SGHNT, CDR2 YYREEE (reference sequence). The CDR3 nucleotides read TGTGCCAGCAGCAGAGGACAGGACGTAAACACCGGGGAGCTGTTTTTT. As protein: CASSRGQDVNTGELFF.

V and J are TRBV9 and TRBJ2-1; 8 bases match TRBD2. In germline, CDR1 is SGDLS, CDR2 YYNGEE. The CDR3 sequence is 17 residues long. V lost 0 bases, J lost 3 bases, and 8 bases stayed unmatched. Written as DNA, the CDR3 is TGTGCCAGCAGCGTAGCTGCGGGACTAGTGCTCTACAATGAGCAGTTCTTC. Protein product: CASSVAAGLVLYNEQFF.